This T cell receptor beta chain was observed in a study of cytomegalovirus exposure and HLA in healthy donors (dated by TCRdb to about 2017). Regarding the study in general: In an earlier analysis of under 750 of the donors, less than 350 Gb of sequence data and some 100 million unique TCR beta sequences from about 179 million T cells were reported. Roughly 300 gigabases of sequencing data and roughly 80 million unique TCR sequences made up an early release that covered several hundred HLA-typed donors. The genetic ancestry cluster associated with self-reported Caucasian donors included about 84% of the 300 to 400 genotyped donors. The study aimed to test whether signatures of past pathogen exposure could be identified by cataloging public T cell receptors. The study profiled the T cell repertoires of more than 500 subjects by immunosequencing and related them to cytomegalovirus serostatus. Besides the first cohort of 666 subjects, a separate validation cohort made up of 120 different subjects was used. To predict cytomegalovirus infection status, the study combined high-throughput TCR immunosequencing, statistical association of individual TCRs with disease status, and machine learning. A later analysis re-analyzed previously published TCR beta repertoires from several hundred donors and added high-resolution HLA genotyping to study TCR occurrence patterns. The later analysis used no new phenotypic data to find candidate immune exposures, relying instead on TCR beta sequences and their occurrence across donors. To decide whether each TCR beta V gene segment behaved as functional or pseudogenic, an earlier analysis of 587 of the donors relied on high-throughput TCR beta sequencing. Donor age, sex, ethnicity and CMV serostatus were compiled alongside the repertoire data. A later genetic analysis took genome-wide SNP genotypes for about 60% of the roughly 670 donors and used that subset as a discovery cohort. All discovery cohort repertoires had been generated on a single sequencing platform. HLA typing covered class I and class II loci at four-digit resolution. The number of typed donors differed by locus: about 620-640 for A, B, C, DRB1 and DQB1; 500 to 550 for DQA1; approximately 600 for DPA1; and roughly 470 for DPB1. Roughly 5 DR-DQ haplotypes were treated as single units for association and clustering because of strong linkage in the cohort. On average, 235,054 unique TCR beta nucleotide sequences were sequenced per donor among a few hundred genotyped donors of the cohort, with roughly 18% of those sequences being non-productive.

Library preparation was by the immunoSEQ multiplex PCR assay. For the multiplex PCR, a mixture combining 60 forward primers for TCR Vbeta segments and 13 reverse primers for TCR Jbeta segments was used. Amplification of the CDR3 region of rearranged TCR beta genes was performed with a multiplex PCR assay on genomic DNA. The Illumina HiSeq System was used to sequence the amplified TCR beta libraries as 87-base-pair reads. The source study handled its data this way. Across the 600 to 700 repertoires, a later analysis counted around 80 million unique TCR beta chains, 9.5 million to 13 million of which were shared by at least two donors. Raw reads were error-corrected and collapsed into unique sequences with a nearest-neighbor algorithm that merged closely related sequences to remove PCR and sequencing errors. Alignment of CDR3 sequences to IMGT reference sequences was used to assign V, D and J gene segments. For a sequence to be retained, a match of at least six nucleotides to both a V gene segment and a J gene segment was required. Rearrangements were classified as productive when the CDR3 lacked stop codons and remained in frame with V and J, and all other rearrangements were classified as non-productive. Following IMGT convention, CDR3 was defined as the stretch from the second conserved V-encoded cysteine to the conserved J-encoded phenylalanine. In an earlier analysis of 587 of the donors, sequences lacking an unambiguous match to a single V gene segment were excluded. An earlier analysis of some 500 of the donors classified V segments as functional when productive rearrangements were above 56.7% and as segregating when the standard deviation between donors was above 5%. A statistical classification framework was built for diagnosing cytomegalovirus status from the catalog of TCR beta chain sequences. A later analysis assigned V and J genes by comparing TCR nucleotide sequences with IMGT/GENE-DB human TR gene sequences. In a later analysis, CDR3 sequences and most-parsimonious VDJ recombination scenarios were assigned using the TCRdist pipeline. In a later analysis, every TCR beta chain was defined by the combination of its CDR3 amino acid sequence and its V-gene family, and reads without a unique V-gene family were dropped. In a later analysis, around 650 highly shared, low-generation-probability nucleotide sequences were removed to address suspected cross-contamination and a sequencing artifact. A later analysis calculated a clonal expansion index for each public chain from normalized within-repertoire ranks of inferred template counts. In a later analysis, generation probabilities were computed with a VDJ recombination model fitted to out-of-frame rearrangements, and the resulting probabilities were checked against IGoR. In a later analysis, TCR-TCR, TCR-HLA and TCR-CMV co-occurrence was scored with hypergeometric tests, and a repertoire-size bias correction was applied to TCR pairs. To estimate false discovery rates, a later analysis permuted the HLA or CMV assignments 20 times. In a later analysis, co-occurring TCRs were grouped using DBSCAN, and TCRdist sequence similarity was added for clustering within HLA-allele-positive subsets. Co-occurrence clustering excluded repertoires with fewer than 30,000 or more than 120,000 public chains, plus five with anomalous nucleotide sharing. This immuneACCESS table, as held by TCRdb, lists in-frame sequences with V and J called but not all clones. Of the missing ones, under half trace to an unresolved V gene in checked studies; the others have no known cause. That table is the source of V, J and clone size, and D and trimming were worked out from the DNA. The sample's clone listing holds around 140,000 clones. The top ten hold about 1.5% of the sample.

The cohort was made up of roughly 670 healthy bone marrow donors. Cohort members were all nominally healthy when sampled, although unrecorded immune exposures were likely present. The donor tested CMV seropositive, placing the donor among the approximately 290 seropositive members of the cohort. Each donor provided a peripheral blood sample, and peripheral blood mononuclear cells were used for TCR beta sequencing. The Qiagen DNeasy Blood Extraction Kit was used to extract genomic DNA from the blood cell samples. As concerns this clone: Its specific antigen is unknown.

Measured from the cysteine to the phenylalanine, the CDR3 is 13 residues long. The DNA shown is the 39-base CDR3, in frame from base 1. V loses 8 bases of germline sequence and J loses 5 bases, and the interval between the two ends is 13 bases. Taken from the germline V gene, the CDR1 and CDR2 loops are SNHLY and FYNNEI. Points the paper makes about the study in general: Linkage disequilibrium might explain the correlated functional status among segregating V segments, but an unknown experimental factor could not be excluded. In a later analysis, most CMV-associated TCR beta chains were found to appear HLA-restricted, with HLA associations seemingly driven largely by CMV exposure. Because some donors lacked HLA typing at each locus, the association tests relied only on the typed subset. In a later analysis, the rate of TCR association differed among HLA loci, with DRB1 alleles having the most associated TCRs and HLA-C alleles having the fewest. Only TCR beta chains were sequenced in this cohort, and the absence of alpha or paired-chain data limited detectable features. A later genetic analysis reported fewer N-insertions in productive TCRs among donors in an Asian-associated ancestry cluster than the roughly 670-donor mean. Most TCR sequences were seen in very few donors, while some public TCRs were found in many individuals. Broadly in line with IMGT annotations, most TCR beta V segments showed up in productive rearrangements about 90% or about 30% of the time in an earlier analysis of about 500 of the donors. When HLA alleles, especially DR and DQ, strongly co-occurred, TCR associations were difficult to assign to individual alleles. A further reported finding was that TCR beta sequences accurately predicted the HLA-A and HLA-B alleles for most subjects in the first cohort. In vitro tests confirmed that a few of the cytomegalovirus-associated TCR beta chains recognize cytomegalovirus antigens. A later analysis associated about 16,000 TCR beta sequences with specific HLA alleles at a false discovery rate of 0.05. The classifier was reported to diagnose cytomegalovirus status with high specificity and sensitivity in both the original cohort and the validation cohort. According to a later analysis, parvovirus B19, influenza, CMV and Epstein-Barr virus appeared linked to several top co-occurrence clusters. The 87-base-pair reads could not distinguish some IMGT-functional V segments, including TRBV6-2 and TRBV6-3, so those segments were excluded. Presence/absence analyses assumed roughly uniform sequencing depth across donors, an assumption that may not hold. According to the authors, the approach could potentially be generalized to other disease states and immunological phenotypes. In a later analysis, HLA-associated TCR beta chains showed more clonal expansion and lower generation probabilities than non-associated chains that were equally common. An association between a missense DCLRE1C variant and V-gene and J-gene trimming of TCR beta chains was found in a later genetic analysis and replicated in an independent cohort. For the cohort, immune exposure information was limited to CMV serostatus. The sequencing pipeline was judged likely to have produced a cluster of highly shared sequence variants as a technical artifact. The study gave a list of about 150 TCR beta chains associated with cytomegalovirus. Because counts were too low, fewer than 20 rarely observed V segments, including chromosome 9 orphons, were excluded from the earlier analysis of a few hundred of the donors.

This TCR derives from a woman aged 40 to 49 in good health and CMV-seropositive. Sequencing was carried out using PBMCs. Recombination joined TRBV2 with TRBJ2-1, and TRBD2 may be the D gene, going by 5 matching bases. The nucleotides are TGTGCCAGCGGTGGGAGACGGGACAATGAGCAGTTCTTC. Translated, it reads CASGGRRDNEQFF.